These 16 T cell receptor beta chains share one sample of origin, sequenced in a study of blood T cell repertoires in COVID-19. TCRdb's table, derived via immunoSEQ multiplex PCR, lists solely in-frame clones and lacks some. The profile shows about 120,000 clones, more than 70% of them singletons. Material: peripheral blood. These receptors were obtained from a human donor in a cohort sampled during active COVID-19.

The gene calls are TRBV19 and TRBJ1-4, with D hard to call. Between the trimmed V and J ends, which lost 3 bases and 2 bases, there was a span of 10 bases. CDR3 length equals 15 residues. CDR1 is LNHDA, CDR2 SQIVND, per germline (reference sequence). Here the CDR3 reads CASSITAPTNEKLFF. The CDR3 nucleotides read TGTGCCAGTAGTATCACAGCTCCTACTAATGAAAAACTGTTTTTT. Looking up the rest from reference TRBV19 and TRBJ1-4 gives the full variable domain: DGGITQSPKYLFRKEGQNVTLSCEQNLNHDAMYWYRQDPGQGLRLIYYSQIVNDFQKGDIAEGYSVSREKKESFPLTVTSAQKNPTAFYLCASSITAPTNEKLFFGSGTQLSVL.

The V gene is TRBV5-1, the J gene TRBJ1-1; D remains unclear. The germline V and J ends were trimmed by 5 bases and 10 bases, with 24 bases remaining between them. Germline assignment: CDR1 SGHRS and CDR2 YFSETQ. This CDR3 region has 15 residues. CDR3: CASRLRGGFPEGAFF. CDR3 coding DNA: TGCGCCAGCAGGTTAAGAGGCGGGTTTCCTGAGGGAGCTTTCTTT.

The CDR3 region has the DNA TGTGCCAGCAGCGATTCACGCGGGGACGGGGGGGCCCAGCAGTACTTC. Translation gives CASSDSRGDGGAQQYF. V usage is TRBV9 and J usage is TRBJ2-7, with TRBD2 matching over 8 bases. Germline V gene data show CDR1 as SGDLS and CDR2 as YYNGEE. This CDR3 has 16 amino acids. The V gene end was trimmed by 3 bases and the J gene end by 8 bases; junction bases not matched to a gene: 16.

V and J are TRBV9 and TRBJ1-1; tentatively, D is TRBD1 (5 bases). The germline V gene encodes CDR1 SGDLS and CDR2 YYNGEE. The CDR3 totals 17 residues. V lost 5 bases to trimming and J lost 1 base, with 21 bases between them. In DNA, the CDR3 is TGTGCCAGCAGTTCCCTCGATAGGACAAGAGGGAACACTGAAGCTTTCTTT. Protein sequence: CASSSLDRTRGNTEAFF.

The chain combines TRBV18 with TRBJ2-5; D perhaps matches TRBD1 (5 bases). CDR1 and CDR2 from the germline V gene are KGHSH and LQKENI. CDR3 length: 15 amino acids. V lost 5 bases and J 5 bases, leaving 18 bases between the germline ends. CDR3 nucleotides: TGTGCCAGCTCAGCAGACAGAAGGGTTCGGGAGACCCAGTACTTC. This translates into CASSADRRVRETQYF. Drawing the rest from reference TRBV18 and TRBJ2-5, the complete variable domain is NAGVMQNPRHLVRRRGQEARLRCSPMKGHSHVYWYRQLPEEGLKFMVYLQKENIIDESGMPKERFSAEFPKEGPSILRIQQVVRGDSAAYFCASSADRRVRETQYFGPGTRLLVL.

The CDR3 region is CASSPRAETTYEQYF. CDR3 nucleotide sequence: TGTGCCAGCAGCCCGCGGGCCGAAACTACCTACGAGCAGTACTTC. This rearrangement joins TRBV11-2 to TRBJ2-7, with D perhaps TRBD2 (5 bases). Germline CDR1 is SGHAT and CDR2 is FQNNGV. V lost 5 bases and J 2 bases, leaving 16 bases between the germline ends. This CDR3 region has 15 residues.

The rearrangement links TRBV4-1 to TRBJ1-2; D gene unclear. V lost 1 base and J 4 bases, leaving 16 bases between the germline ends. CDR3 length: 16 amino acids. Germline loops: CDR1 MGHRA, CDR2 YSYEKL. The CDR3 loop reads CASSQGGAGGGYGYTF. For the CDR3, the DNA is TGCGCCAGCAGCCAAGGTGGAGCCGGCGGCGGCTATGGCTACACCTTC.

The chain employs TRBV6-5 and TRBJ1-2; D remains unclear. The CDR3 spans 14 residues. V lost 10 bases and J 2 bases, leaving 17 bases between the germline ends. The germline gives CDR1 MNHEY, CDR2 SVGAGI. The CDR3 nucleotides are TGTGCCAATCTGAACGACGCGGGAAACTATGGCTACACCTTC. Encoded protein: CANLNDAGNYGYTF.

The rearrangement links TRBV27 to TRBJ2-7; weak D call: TRBD2 (5 bases). The V gene's germline CDR1 is MNHEY and CDR2 SMNVEV (reference sequence). The CDR3 spans 13 residues. V lost 6 bases and J lost 4, with 13 bases in between. CDR3 bases: TGTGCCAGCAGCCACGGGGTGGGGTACGAGCAGTACTTC. Protein: CASSHGVGYEQYF.

The CDR3 DNA reads TGTGCCAGCTCCCCCCCGGCAGGGGGCGAGCAGTACTTC. Its protein product is CASSPPAGGEQYF. The genes are TRBV18 and TRBJ2-7; 7 positions match TRBD1. The CDR3 contains 13 residues. The germline gives CDR1 KGHSH, CDR2 LQKENI. V gave up 6 bases and J gave up 6 bases; unmatched junction bases: 8.

The rearrangement uses TRBV20-1 and TRBJ2-3; D is possibly TRBD2 (5 bases). Between the trimmed V and J ends, which lost 3 bases and 5 bases, there was a span of 6 bases. The germline gives CDR1 DFQATT, CDR2 SNEGSKA (reference sequence). This CDR3 is 11 amino acids long. The CDR3 sequence is CSARSGDTQYF. Here the CDR3 DNA reads TGCAGTGCTAGGAGCGGAGATACGCAGTATTTT.

This sequence joins TRBV6-6 and TRBJ1-6; D might be TRBD1 (6 bases). CDR1 and CDR2 from the germline V gene are MNHNY and SVGAGI (reference sequence). V was clipped by 4 bases and J by 6 bases, with 7 bases between them. This CDR3 has 13 residues. In nucleotides, the CDR3 is TGTGCCAGCAGTTTAGGGGGTAATTCACCCCTCCACTTT. This encodes CASSLGGNSPLHF.

The V gene is TRBV27, the J gene TRBJ2-7; 10 bases agree with TRBD2. The CDR3 is made up of 14 amino acids. V was pared by 4 bases and J by 3 bases, with 3 bases of the junction left unmatched. Germline CDR1 and CDR2: MNHEY and SMNVEV (reference sequence). The CDR3 DNA is TGTGCCAGCAGTTCAGCGGGAGGGCGCTACGAGCAGTACTTC. Translated, it gives CASSSAGGRYEQYF.

The chain recombines TRBV5-1 with TRBJ2-7, with 8 bases aligning to TRBD2. The germline gives CDR1 SGHRS, CDR2 YFSETQ. Trimming removed 0 bases from V and 4 bases from J; junction bases left unmatched: 6. There are 15 residues in the CDR3. The CDR3 spells CASSLVSGENYEQYF. The CDR3 DNA reads as TGCGCCAGCAGCTTGGTTAGCGGGGAGAATTACGAGCAGTACTTC.

This clone was counted only a few times. The rearrangement joins TRBV6-5 to TRBJ1-1; a possible D gene is TRBD1 (5 bases). The CDR3 runs to 13 residues. Per germline, CDR1 MNHEY and CDR2 SVGAGI. The V end lost 5 bases, the J end lost 3 bases, and 10 bases lay between the germline ends. The CDR3 DNA sequence: TGTGCCAGCAGTACCAGGGTGGACACTGAAGCTTTCTTT. This translates into CASSTRVDTEAFF.

In its sample, this clone was seen a few times. The J gene is TRBJ2-7, the V gene TRBV5-1, with TRBD1 matching over 8 bases. CDR1 and CDR2 from the germline V gene are SGHRS and YFSETQ. The CDR3 spans 13 residues. V was clipped by 4 bases and J by 5 bases; unmatched bases: 5. The CDR3 nucleotides read TGCGCCAGCAGCCGACAGGGGACGCACGAGCAGTACTTC. As protein: CASSRQGTHEQYF.